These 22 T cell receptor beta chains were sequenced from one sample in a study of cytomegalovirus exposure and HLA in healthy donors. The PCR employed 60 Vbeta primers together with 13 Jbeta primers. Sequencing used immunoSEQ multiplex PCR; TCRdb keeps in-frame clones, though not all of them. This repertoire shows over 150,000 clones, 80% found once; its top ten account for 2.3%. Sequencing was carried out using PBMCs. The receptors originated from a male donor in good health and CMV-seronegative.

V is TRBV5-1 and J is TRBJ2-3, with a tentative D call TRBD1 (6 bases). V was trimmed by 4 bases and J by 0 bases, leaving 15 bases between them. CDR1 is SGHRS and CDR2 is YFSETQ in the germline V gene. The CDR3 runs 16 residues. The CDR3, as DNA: TGCGCCAGCAGCACCCAAGGACAGATAAGCACAGATACGCAGTATTTT. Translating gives CASSTQGQISTDTQYF.

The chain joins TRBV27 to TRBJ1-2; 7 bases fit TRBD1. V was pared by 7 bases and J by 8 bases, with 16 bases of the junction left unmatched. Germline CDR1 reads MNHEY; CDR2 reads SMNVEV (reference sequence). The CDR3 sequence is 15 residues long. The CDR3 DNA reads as TGTGCCAGCACCCCGGCGACAGGGATGGTAGTAGGCTACACCTTC. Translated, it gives CASTPATGMVVGYTF.

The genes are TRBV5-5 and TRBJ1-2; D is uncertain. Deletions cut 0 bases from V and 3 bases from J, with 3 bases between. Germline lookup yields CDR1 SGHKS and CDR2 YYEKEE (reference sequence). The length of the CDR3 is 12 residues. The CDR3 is CASSLADYGYTF. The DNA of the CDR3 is TGTGCCAGCAGCTTGGCGGACTATGGCTACACCTTC. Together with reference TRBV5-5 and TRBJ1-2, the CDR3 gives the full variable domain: DAGVTQSPTHLIKTRGQQVTLRCSPISGHKSVSWYQQVLGQGPQFIFQYYEKEERGRGNFPDRFSARQFPNYSSELNVNALLLGDSALYLCASSLADYGYTFGSGTRLTVV.

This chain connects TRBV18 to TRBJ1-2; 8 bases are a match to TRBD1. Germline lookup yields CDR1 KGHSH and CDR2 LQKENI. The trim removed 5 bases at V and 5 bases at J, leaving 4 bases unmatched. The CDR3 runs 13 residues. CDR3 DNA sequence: TGTGCCAGCTCATTAGACAGGGGTTATGGCTACACCTTC. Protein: CASSLDRGYGYTF.

This chain's CDR3 is CASSYSQGYQPQHF. The CDR3 DNA reads as TGTGCCAGCAGTTACTCACAGGGGTACCAGCCCCAGCATTTT. The chain recombines TRBV6-6 with TRBJ1-5; 7 positions agree with TRBD1. Unmatched junction bases numbered 3, after V lost 0 bases and J lost 7 bases. Germline CDR1 MNHNY, CDR2 SVGAGI (reference sequence). The CDR3 contains 14 residues.

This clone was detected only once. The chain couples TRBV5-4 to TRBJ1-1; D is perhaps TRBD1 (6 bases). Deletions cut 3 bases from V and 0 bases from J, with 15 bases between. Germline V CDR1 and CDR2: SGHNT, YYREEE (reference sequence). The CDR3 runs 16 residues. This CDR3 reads CASSWGGAALNTEAFF. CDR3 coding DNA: TGTGCCAGCAGCTGGGGGGGGGCCGCTTTGAACACTGAAGCTTTCTTT.

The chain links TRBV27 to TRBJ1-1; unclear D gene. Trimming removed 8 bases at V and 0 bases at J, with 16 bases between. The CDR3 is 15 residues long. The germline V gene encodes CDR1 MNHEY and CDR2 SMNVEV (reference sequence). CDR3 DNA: TGTGCCAGCTCCCCTCTGGGCAGCCTGAACACTGAAGCTTTCTTT. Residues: CASSPLGSLNTEAFF.

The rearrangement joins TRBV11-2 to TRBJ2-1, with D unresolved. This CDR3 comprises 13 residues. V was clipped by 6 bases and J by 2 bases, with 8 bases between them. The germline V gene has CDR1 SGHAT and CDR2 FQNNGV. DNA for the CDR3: TGTGCCAGCAGAGAGGCCACCTACAATGAGCAGTTCTTC. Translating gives CASREATYNEQFF.

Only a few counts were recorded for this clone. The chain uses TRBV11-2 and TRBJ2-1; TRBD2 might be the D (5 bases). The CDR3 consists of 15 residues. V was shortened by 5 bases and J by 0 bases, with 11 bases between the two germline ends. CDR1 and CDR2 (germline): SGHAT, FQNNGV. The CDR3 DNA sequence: TGTGCCAGCAGCCCCGGGATCAGCTCCTACAATGAGCAGTTCTTC. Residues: CASSPGISSYNEQFF.

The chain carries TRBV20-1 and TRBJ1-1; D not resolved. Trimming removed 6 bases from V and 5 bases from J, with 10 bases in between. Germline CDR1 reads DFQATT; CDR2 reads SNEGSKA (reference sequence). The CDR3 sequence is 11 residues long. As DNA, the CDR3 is TGCAGTGCCAGCCCCGGGACTGAAGCTTTCTTT. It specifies CSASPGTEAFF.

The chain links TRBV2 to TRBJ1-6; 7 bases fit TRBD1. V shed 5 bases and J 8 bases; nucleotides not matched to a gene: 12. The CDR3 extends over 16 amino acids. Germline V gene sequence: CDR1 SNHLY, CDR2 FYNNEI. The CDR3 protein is CASSSLDRAGDSPLHF. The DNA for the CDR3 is TGTGCCAGCAGTTCCCTCGACAGGGCTGGAGATTCACCCCTCCACTTT.

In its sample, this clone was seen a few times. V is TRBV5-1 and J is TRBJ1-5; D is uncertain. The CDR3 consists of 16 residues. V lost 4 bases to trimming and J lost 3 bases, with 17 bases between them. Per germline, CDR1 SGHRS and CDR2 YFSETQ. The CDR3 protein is CASSPSRRETNQPQHF. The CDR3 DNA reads TGCGCCAGCAGCCCCTCTCGACGGGAGACCAATCAGCCCCAGCATTTT.

The CDR3 DNA is TGTGCCAGCGAGAGGCCCCTGGGGCTCACCGGGGAGCTGTTTTTT. Its translation: CASERPLGLTGELFF. The genes are TRBV25-1 and TRBJ2-2, with D possibly being TRBD1 (5 bases). The germline gives CDR1 MGHDK, CDR2 SYGVNS. V lost 8 bases to trimming and J lost 4 bases, with 17 bases between them. CDR3 length equals 15 residues.

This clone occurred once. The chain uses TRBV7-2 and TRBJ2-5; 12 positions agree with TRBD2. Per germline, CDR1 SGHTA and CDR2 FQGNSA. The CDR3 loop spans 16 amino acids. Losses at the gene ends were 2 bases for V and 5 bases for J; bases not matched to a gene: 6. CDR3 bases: TGTGCCAGCAGCTTAAGCGGACTAGCGGGGTATGAGACCCAGTACTTC. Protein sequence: CASSLSGLAGYETQYF. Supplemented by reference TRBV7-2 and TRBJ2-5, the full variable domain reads GAGVSQSPSNKVTEKGKDVELRCDPISGHTALYWYRQSLGQGLEFLIYFQGNSAPDKSGLPSDRFSAERTGGSVSTLTIQRTQQEDSAVYLCASSLSGLAGYETQYFGPGTRLLVL.

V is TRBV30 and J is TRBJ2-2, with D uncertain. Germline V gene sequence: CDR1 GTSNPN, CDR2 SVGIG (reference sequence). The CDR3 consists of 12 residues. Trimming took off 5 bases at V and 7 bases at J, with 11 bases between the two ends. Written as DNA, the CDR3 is TGTGCCTGGGCAAAGTCCGGCGGGGAGCTGTTTTTT. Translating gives CAWAKSGGELFF.

The CDR3 is CASTGQGGGYTF. The CDR3, as DNA: TGTGCCAGCACAGGACAGGGAGGCGGCTACACCTTC. This sequence joins TRBV6-5 and TRBJ1-2; 8 bases are shared with TRBD1. Unmatched junction bases numbered 6, after V lost 7 bases and J lost 8 bases. This CDR3 has 12 residues. From germline, CDR1 is MNHEY and CDR2 SVGAGI.

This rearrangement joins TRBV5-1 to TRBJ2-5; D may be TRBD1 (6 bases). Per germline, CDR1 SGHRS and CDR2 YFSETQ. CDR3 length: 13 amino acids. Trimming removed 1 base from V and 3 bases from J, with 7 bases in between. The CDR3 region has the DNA TGCGCCAGCAGCTTGAGGACAGAAGAGACCCAGTACTTC. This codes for CASSLRTEETQYF.

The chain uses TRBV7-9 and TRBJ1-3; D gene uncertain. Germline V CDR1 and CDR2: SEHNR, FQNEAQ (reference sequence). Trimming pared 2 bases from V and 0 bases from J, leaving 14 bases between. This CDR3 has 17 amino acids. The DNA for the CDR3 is TGTGCCAGCAGCTTATCTCCCACCCCGAGCTCTGGAAACACCATATATTTT. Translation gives CASSLSPTPSSGNTIYF. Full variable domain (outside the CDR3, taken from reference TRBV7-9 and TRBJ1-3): DTGVSQNPRHKITKRGQNVTFRCDPISEHNRLYWYRQTLGQGPEFLTYFQNEAQLEKSRLLSDRFSAERPKGSFSTLEIQRTEQGDSAMYLCASSLSPTPSSGNTIYFGEGSWLTVV.

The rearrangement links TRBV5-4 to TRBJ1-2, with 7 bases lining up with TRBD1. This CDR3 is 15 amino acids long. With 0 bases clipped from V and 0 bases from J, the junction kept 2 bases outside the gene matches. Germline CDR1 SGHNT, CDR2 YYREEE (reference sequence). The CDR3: CASSLGGQANYGYTF. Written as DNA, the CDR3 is TGTGCCAGCAGCTTGGGCGGACAGGCTAACTATGGCTACACCTTC.

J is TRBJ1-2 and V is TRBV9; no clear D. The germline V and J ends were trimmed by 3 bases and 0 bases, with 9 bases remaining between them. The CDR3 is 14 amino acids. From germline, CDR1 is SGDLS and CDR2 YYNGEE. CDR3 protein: CASSAPGANYGYTF. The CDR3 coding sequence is TGTGCCAGCAGCGCCCCCGGAGCTAACTATGGCTACACCTTC.

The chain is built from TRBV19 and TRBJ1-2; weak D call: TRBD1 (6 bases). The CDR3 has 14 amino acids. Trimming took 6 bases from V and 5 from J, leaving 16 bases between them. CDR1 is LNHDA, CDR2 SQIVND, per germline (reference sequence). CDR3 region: CASRLSGAPYGYTF. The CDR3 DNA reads TGTGCCAGTAGGCTATCAGGGGCACCTTATGGCTACACCTTC.

The CDR3 loop is CASSQEAQRGGLDSYNEQFF. The CDR3 nucleotides are TGCGCCAGCAGCCAAGAGGCGCAGCGGGGGGGCTTGGATTCCTACAATGAGCAGTTCTTC. V gene TRBV4-1 combines with J gene TRBJ2-1; 10 nucleotides align to TRBD2. The germline V gene encodes CDR1 MGHRA and CDR2 YSYEKL. V trimming: 0 bases; J trimming: 1 base; junction bases outside the gene matches: 12. The CDR3 totals 20 residues.